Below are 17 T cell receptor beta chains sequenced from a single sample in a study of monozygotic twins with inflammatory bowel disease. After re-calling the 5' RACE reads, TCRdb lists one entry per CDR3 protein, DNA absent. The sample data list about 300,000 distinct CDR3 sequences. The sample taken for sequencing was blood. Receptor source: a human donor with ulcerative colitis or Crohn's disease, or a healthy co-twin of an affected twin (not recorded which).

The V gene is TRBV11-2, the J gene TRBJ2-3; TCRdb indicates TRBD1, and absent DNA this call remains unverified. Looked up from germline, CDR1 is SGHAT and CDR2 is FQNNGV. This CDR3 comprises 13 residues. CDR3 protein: CASSLERGLGGYF.

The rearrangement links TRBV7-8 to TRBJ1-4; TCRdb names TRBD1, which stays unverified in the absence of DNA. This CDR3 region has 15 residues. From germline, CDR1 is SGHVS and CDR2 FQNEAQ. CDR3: CASSLVRGAREKLFF.

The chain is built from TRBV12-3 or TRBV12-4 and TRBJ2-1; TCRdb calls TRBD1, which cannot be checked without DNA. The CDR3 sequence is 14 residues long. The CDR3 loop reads CASRHSGGAREQFF.

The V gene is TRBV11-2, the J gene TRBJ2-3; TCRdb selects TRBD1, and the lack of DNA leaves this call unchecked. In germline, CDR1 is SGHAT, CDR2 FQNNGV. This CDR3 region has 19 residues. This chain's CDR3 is CASSLQPGPLRGSTDTQYF.

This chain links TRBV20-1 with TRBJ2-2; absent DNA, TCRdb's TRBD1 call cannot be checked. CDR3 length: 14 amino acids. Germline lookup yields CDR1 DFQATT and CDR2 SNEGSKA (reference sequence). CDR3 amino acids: CSARSQGNTGELFF.

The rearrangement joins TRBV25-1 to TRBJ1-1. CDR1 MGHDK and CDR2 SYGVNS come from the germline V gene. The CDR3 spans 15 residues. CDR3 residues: CASSEFAGLNTEAFF.

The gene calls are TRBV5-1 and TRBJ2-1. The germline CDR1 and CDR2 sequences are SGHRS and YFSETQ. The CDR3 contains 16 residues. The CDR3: CASSLERKSSYNEQFF.

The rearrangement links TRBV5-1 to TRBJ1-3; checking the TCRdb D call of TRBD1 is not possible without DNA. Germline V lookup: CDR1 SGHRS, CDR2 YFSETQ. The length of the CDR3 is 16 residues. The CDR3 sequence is CASSFLDRGTGNTIYF.

CDR3 sequence reads: CASSLWKATGELFF. The chain combines TRBV5-6 with TRBJ2-2. CDR1 is SGHDT and CDR2 is YYEEEE in the germline V gene. The CDR3 covers 14 residues.

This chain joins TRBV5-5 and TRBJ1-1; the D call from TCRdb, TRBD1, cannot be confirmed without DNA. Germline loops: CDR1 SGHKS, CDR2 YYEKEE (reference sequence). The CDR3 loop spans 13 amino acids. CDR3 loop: CASSLLSGAEAFF.

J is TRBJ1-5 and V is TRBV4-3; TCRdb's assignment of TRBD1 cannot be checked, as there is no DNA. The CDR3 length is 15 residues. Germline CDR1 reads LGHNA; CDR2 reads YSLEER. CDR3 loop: CASSHYRGSNQPQHF.

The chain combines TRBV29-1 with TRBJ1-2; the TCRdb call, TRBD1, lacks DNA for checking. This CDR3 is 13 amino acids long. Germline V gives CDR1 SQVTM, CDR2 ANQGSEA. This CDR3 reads CSVGVGQGNGYTF.

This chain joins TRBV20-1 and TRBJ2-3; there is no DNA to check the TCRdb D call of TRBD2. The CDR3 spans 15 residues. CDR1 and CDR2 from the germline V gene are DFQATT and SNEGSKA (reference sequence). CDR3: CSARNPPSGWDTQYF.

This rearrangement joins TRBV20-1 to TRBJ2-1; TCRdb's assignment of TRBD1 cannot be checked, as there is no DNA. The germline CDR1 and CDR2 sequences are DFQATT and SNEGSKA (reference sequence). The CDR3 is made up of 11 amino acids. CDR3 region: CSSPGYNEQFF.

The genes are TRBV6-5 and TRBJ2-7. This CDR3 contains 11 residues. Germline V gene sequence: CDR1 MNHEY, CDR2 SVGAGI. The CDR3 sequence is CASTLYHEQYF.

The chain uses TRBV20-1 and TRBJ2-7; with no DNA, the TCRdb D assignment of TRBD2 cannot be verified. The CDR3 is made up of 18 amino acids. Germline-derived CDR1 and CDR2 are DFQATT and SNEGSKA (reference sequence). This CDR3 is CSGKDRLGGTSGTYEQYF.

CDR3 residues: CASSPLGVQGVTGELFF. The V gene is TRBV28, the J gene TRBJ2-2; TCRdb designates TRBD1, a call that cannot be tested without DNA. Per the germline V gene, CDR1 is MDHEN and CDR2 is SYDVKM. The CDR3 sequence is 17 residues long.